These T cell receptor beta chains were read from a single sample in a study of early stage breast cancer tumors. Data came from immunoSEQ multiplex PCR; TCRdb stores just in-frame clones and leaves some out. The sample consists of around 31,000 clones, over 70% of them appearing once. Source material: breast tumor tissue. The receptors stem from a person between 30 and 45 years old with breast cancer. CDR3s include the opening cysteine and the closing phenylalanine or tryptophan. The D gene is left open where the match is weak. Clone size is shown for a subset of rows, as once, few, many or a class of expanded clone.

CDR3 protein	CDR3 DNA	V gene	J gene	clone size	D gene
CASSQAAGRTEAFF	TGCGCCAGCAGCCAAGCAGCGGGGCGGACTGAAGCTTTCTTT	TRBV4-1	TRBJ1-1	-	-
CASSFGTSGAQETQYF	TGCGCCAGCAGCTTTGGGACTAGCGGAGCTCAAGAGACCCAGTACTTC	TRBV5-1	TRBJ2-5	-	TRBD2
CASSATGTAYGYTF	TGTGCCAGCAGCGCGACCGGGACAGCCTATGGCTACACCTTC	TRBV6-1	TRBJ1-2	-	TRBD1
CASSETGSGANVLTF	TGCGCCAGCAGTGAGACAGGTTCTGGGGCCAACGTCCTGACTTTC	TRBV10-1	TRBJ2-6	-	-
CASSEVGLAPSYEQYF	TGTGCCAGCAGTGAAGTAGGACTAGCGCCATCCTACGAGCAGTACTTC	TRBV6-1	TRBJ2-7	-	TRBD2
CASSLPSGLETQYF	TGTGCCAGCAGCTTACCTAGCGGTCTAGAGACCCAGTACTTC	TRBV7-6	TRBJ2-5	-	TRBD2
CASRDPFYEQYF	TGTGCCAGCAGAGACCCATTTTACGAGCAGTACTTC	TRBV6-4	TRBJ2-7	-	-
CASRVAGKPDGEQFF	TGTGCCAGCAGAGTAGCGGGAAAACCTGATGGTGAGCAGTTCTTC	TRBV7-2	TRBJ2-1	-	TRBD2
CASSQTWAGGAGYGYTF	TGCGCCAGCAGCCAAACCTGGGCAGGGGGCGCTGGCTATGGCTACACCTTC	TRBV4-1	TRBJ1-2	-	TRBD1
CASSQEGATNEKLFF	TGTGCCAGCAGCCAAGAGGGGGCCACTAATGAAAAACTGTTTTTT	TRBV4-2	TRBJ1-4	-	-
CAISDVAGGTYEQYF	TGTGCCATAAGTGATGTAGCGGGAGGGACCTACGAGCAGTACTTC	TRBV10-3	TRBJ2-7	few	TRBD2
CASSPKTSGNADTQYF	TGTGCCAGCAGCCCCAAAACTAGCGGGAACGCAGATACGCAGTATTTT	TRBV7-2	TRBJ2-3	-	TRBD2
CASSFTVNTEAFF	TGCGCCAGCAGTTTTACAGTGAACACTGAAGCTTTCTTT	TRBV10-1	TRBJ1-1	-	-
CASSEGVNLEKLFF	TGTGCCAGCAGTGAAGGGGTTAATCTTGAAAAACTGTTTTTT	TRBV6-1	TRBJ1-4	large	-
CASSFDSNNEQFF	TGTGCCAGCAGCTTTGACTCAAACAATGAGCAGTTCTTC	TRBV11-1	TRBJ2-1	-	-
CASSIGQGFGQYF	TGTGCCAGTAGTATCGGACAGGGTTTCGGCCAGTACTTC	TRBV19	TRBJ2-5	-	TRBD1
CASSIGGGADLTDTQYF	TGTGCCAGTAGTATAGGGGGGGGCGCGGACCTCACAGATACGCAGTATTTT	TRBV19	TRBJ2-3	-	-
CASSEWGQGDIYEQFF	TGTGCCAGCAGTGAATGGGGACAGGGTGATATCTATGAGCAGTTCTTC	TRBV6-1	TRBJ2-1	-	TRBD1
CASSPQSGTSSREQYF	TGTGCCAGCAGCCCACAATCCGGGACTAGTTCACGCGAGCAGTACTTC	TRBV5-4	TRBJ2-7	-	TRBD2
CASSTLAGVTDTQYF	TGCGCCAGCAGCACCCTAGCGGGAGTCACAGATACGCAGTATTTT	TRBV5-1	TRBJ2-3	-	TRBD2
CASSPRPGLAWYEQYF	TGTGCCAGCAGTCCACGACCGGGACTAGCTTGGTACGAGCAGTACTTC	TRBV27	TRBJ2-7	-	TRBD2
CASSLLSGNTEAFF	TGTGCCAGCAGTTTATTGTCCGGGAACACTGAAGCTTTCTTT	TRBV27	TRBJ1-1	-	-
CASSEQGFEQFF	TGTGCCAGCAGTGAACAGGGGTTTGAGCAGTTCTTC	TRBV25-1	TRBJ2-1	-	-
CASSSGAGGVYNEQFF	TGCGCCAGCAGCTCAGGGGCAGGGGGGGTCTACAATGAGCAGTTCTTC	TRBV5-1	TRBJ2-1	-	-
CASSEGQHYEQYF	TGTGCCAGCAGTGAAGGACAGCACTACGAGCAGTACTTC	TRBV6-1	TRBJ2-7	few	-
CASSLAGGRGSTDNEQFF	TGTGCCAGCAGCTTGGCGGGCGGGAGGGGATCTACGGACAATGAGCAGTTCTTC	TRBV5-4	TRBJ2-1	-	TRBD2
CASSLFTLIGKTQYF	TGTGCCAGCAGCCTTTTTACGCTGATTGGAAAGACCCAGTACTTC	TRBV5-4	TRBJ2-5	-	-
CASSLPGPETQYF	TGTGCCAGCAGCTTGCCAGGACCTGAGACCCAGTACTTC	TRBV5-6	TRBJ2-5	-	-